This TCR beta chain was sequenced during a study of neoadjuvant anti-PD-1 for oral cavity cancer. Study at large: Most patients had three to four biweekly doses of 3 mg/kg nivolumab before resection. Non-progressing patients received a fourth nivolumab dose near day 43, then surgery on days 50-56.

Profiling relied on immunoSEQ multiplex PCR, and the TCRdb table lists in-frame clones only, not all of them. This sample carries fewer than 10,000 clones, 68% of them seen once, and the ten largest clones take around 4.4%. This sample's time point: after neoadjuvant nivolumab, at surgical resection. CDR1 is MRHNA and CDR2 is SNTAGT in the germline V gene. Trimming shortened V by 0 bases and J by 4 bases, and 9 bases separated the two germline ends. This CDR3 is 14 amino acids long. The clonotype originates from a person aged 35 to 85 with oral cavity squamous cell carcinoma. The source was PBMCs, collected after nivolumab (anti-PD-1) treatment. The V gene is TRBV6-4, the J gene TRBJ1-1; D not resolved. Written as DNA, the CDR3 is TGTGCCAGCAGTGACTCGAGTAAAGGCACTGAAGCTTTCTTT. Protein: CASSDSSKGTEAFF.